Listed below are T cell receptor beta chains from one sample, sequenced in a study of T cell responses to AZD1222 COVID-19 vaccine. This table comes from immunoSEQ multiplex PCR, and its TCRdb copy is limited to in-frame clones, with some not included. The sample lists some 110,000 clones, over 80% occurring once. The sequences come from peripheral blood, collected on day 0 of AZD1222 vaccination. The receptors were sampled from an adult in good health. CDR3s include the opening cysteine and the closing phenylalanine or tryptophan. Each record gives: CDR3 protein, CDR3 DNA, V gene, J gene, D gene, clone size. D genes are given only for firm matches. Rows may omit the clone size; those that give it use once, few, many or a size class.

cdr3_aa: CVGQSNTEAFF
cdr3_nt: TGTGTGGGACAGTCGAACACTGAAGCTTTCTTT
v_call: TRBV2
j_call: TRBJ1-1
d_call: TRBD1
clone_size: .

cdr3_aa: CASSLDAANTEAFF
cdr3_nt: TGCGCCAGCAGCTTGGACGCAGCAAACACTGAAGCTTTCTTT
v_call: TRBV5-1
j_call: TRBJ1-1
d_call: .
clone_size: few

cdr3_aa: CASSEAQESSDRETQYF
cdr3_nt: TGTGCCAGCAGTGAAGCGCAGGAGAGTTCCGATAGGGAGACCCAGTACTTC
v_call: TRBV2
j_call: TRBJ2-5
d_call: .
clone_size: .

cdr3_aa: CASSSRGGSPSYEQYF
cdr3_nt: TGTGCCAGCAGTTCCCGGGGGGGGAGTCCTTCCTACGAGCAGTACTTC
v_call: TRBV6-5
j_call: TRBJ2-7
d_call: TRBD2
clone_size: .

cdr3_aa: CASSQGAGTPQPQHF
cdr3_nt: TGCGCCAGCAGCCAAGGGGCCGGGACTCCTCAGCCCCAGCATTTT
v_call: TRBV4-3
j_call: TRBJ1-5
d_call: .
clone_size: .

cdr3_aa: CASSVEGTGGNSPLHF
cdr3_nt: TGTGCCAGCAGCGTAGAGGGGACAGGGGGGAATTCACCCCTCCACTTT
v_call: TRBV9
j_call: TRBJ1-6
d_call: TRBD1
clone_size: few

cdr3_aa: CASSWGLGYGYTF
cdr3_nt: TGTGCCAGCAGTTGGGGGCTCGGCTATGGCTACACCTTC
v_call: TRBV27
j_call: TRBJ1-2
d_call: .
clone_size: .

cdr3_aa: CASSLGTLRGGWSEQFF
cdr3_nt: TGTGCCAGCAGCTTAGGAACCCTTCGCGGGGGATGGAGTGAGCAGTTCTTC
v_call: TRBV7-2
j_call: TRBJ2-1
d_call: TRBD2
clone_size: few

cdr3_aa: CASSQGTGALEGEQYF
cdr3_nt: TGTGCCAGCAGCCAAGGAACAGGGGCCCTAGAGGGCGAGCAGTACTTC
v_call: TRBV3-1/TRBV3-2
j_call: TRBJ2-7
d_call: TRBD1
clone_size: .

cdr3_aa: CASSLRVEGGYTF
cdr3_nt: TGTGCCAGCAGCCTTCGGGTAGAGGGTGGCTACACCTTC
v_call: TRBV3-1/TRBV3-2
j_call: TRBJ1-2
d_call: .
clone_size: .

cdr3_aa: CASTRQLNSPLHF
cdr3_nt: TGCGCCAGCACCCGACAGCTTAATTCACCCCTCCACTTT
v_call: TRBV10-1
j_call: TRBJ1-6
d_call: .
clone_size: .

cdr3_aa: CASSLNGRGAGNEQFF
cdr3_nt: TGCGCCAGCAGCTTGAATGGGAGGGGCGCCGGCAATGAGCAGTTCTTC
v_call: TRBV5-1
j_call: TRBJ2-1
d_call: TRBD2
clone_size: .

cdr3_aa: CASSQDTNTEAFF
cdr3_nt: TGCGCCAGCAGCCAGGACACGAACACTGAAGCTTTCTTT
v_call: TRBV5-1
j_call: TRBJ1-1
d_call: .
clone_size: .

cdr3_aa: CASSLGSALLSIRDGYTF
cdr3_nt: TGTGCCAGCAGCTTGGGGTCTGCACTTCTGTCGATCAGAGATGGCTACACCTTC
v_call: TRBV5-5
j_call: TRBJ1-2
d_call: .
clone_size: .

cdr3_aa: CASSDMGQGVSPLHF
cdr3_nt: TGTGCCAGCAGTGACATGGGACAGGGGGTTTCACCCCTCCACTTT
v_call: TRBV6-2/TRBV6-3
j_call: TRBJ1-6
d_call: TRBD1
clone_size: .

cdr3_aa: CASSSADAKETQYF
cdr3_nt: TGCGCCAGCAGCTCCGCGGACGCCAAAGAGACCCAGTACTTC
v_call: TRBV5-1
j_call: TRBJ2-5
d_call: .
clone_size: .

cdr3_aa: CASRVEGTDTQYF
cdr3_nt: TGTGCCAGCAGAGTGGAGGGCACAGATACGCAGTATTTT
v_call: TRBV7-9
j_call: TRBJ2-3
d_call: .
clone_size: .

cdr3_aa: CASSSQLREAFF
cdr3_nt: TGTGCCAGCAGCTCACAACTCCGGGAGGCTTTCTTT
v_call: TRBV7-8
j_call: TRBJ1-1
d_call: .
clone_size: .

cdr3_aa: CASGLVFEPQHF
cdr3_nt: TGTGCTAGTGGTTTGGTATTCGAGCCCCAGCATTTT
v_call: TRBV12-5
j_call: TRBJ1-5
d_call: .
clone_size: .

cdr3_aa: CASSLWGSTEAFF
cdr3_nt: TGTGCCAGCAGCTTATGGGGATCCACTGAAGCTTTCTTT
v_call: TRBV5-5
j_call: TRBJ1-1
d_call: .
clone_size: .

cdr3_aa: CASSKKKGSGAKNIQYF
cdr3_nt: TGTGCCAGCAGCAAAAAGAAGGGGTCAGGGGCCAAAAACATTCAGTACTTC
v_call: TRBV21-1
j_call: TRBJ2-4
d_call: .
clone_size: .

cdr3_aa: CASSEHTLGGYTF
cdr3_nt: TGTGCCAGCAGCGAGCACACCCTGGGCGGCTACACCTTC
v_call: TRBV6-5
j_call: TRBJ1-2
d_call: .
clone_size: .

cdr3_aa: CASSVPDVRRSLHF
cdr3_nt: TGTGCCAGCAGCGTACCCGATGTTCGGAGGTCCCTCCACTTT
v_call: TRBV11-2
j_call: TRBJ1-6
d_call: .
clone_size: .

cdr3_aa: CASSADSPNTGELFF
cdr3_nt: TGCGCCAGCAGTGCGGACAGCCCCAACACCGGGGAGCTGTTTTTT
v_call: TRBV10-2
j_call: TRBJ2-2
d_call: .
clone_size: few

cdr3_aa: CASSRGLAGVVPRKTQYF
cdr3_nt: TGCGCCAGCAGCCGAGGACTAGCGGGGGTGGTTCCCCGTAAGACCCAGTACTTC
v_call: TRBV5-1
j_call: TRBJ2-5
d_call: TRBD2
clone_size: .

cdr3_aa: CASSLRDSTDTQYF
cdr3_nt: TGCGCCAGCAGCTTGAGGGATAGCACAGATACGCAGTATTTT
v_call: TRBV5-1
j_call: TRBJ2-3
d_call: .
clone_size: .

cdr3_aa: CAIGRGVSTEAFF
cdr3_nt: TGTGCCATCGGTCGGGGAGTCAGCACTGAAGCTTTCTTT
v_call: TRBV10-3
j_call: TRBJ1-1
d_call: .
clone_size: .

cdr3_aa: CATSRDNRYVYGYTF
cdr3_nt: TGTGCCACCAGCAGAGACAACCGATATGTTTATGGCTACACCTTC
v_call: TRBV15
j_call: TRBJ1-2
d_call: .
clone_size: .

cdr3_aa: CASSPRGGELFF
cdr3_nt: TGTGCCAGCAGTCCGAGGGGCGGGGAGCTGTTTTTT
v_call: TRBV9
j_call: TRBJ2-2
d_call: .
clone_size: .

cdr3_aa: CASSQGRQGAHEQYF
cdr3_nt: TGCGCCAGCAGCCAAGGACGACAGGGAGCCCACGAGCAGTACTTC
v_call: TRBV4-3
j_call: TRBJ2-7
d_call: TRBD1
clone_size: .

cdr3_aa: CATSRGVGQMNYNEQFF
cdr3_nt: TGTGCCACCAGCAGAGGAGTAGGGCAGATGAACTACAATGAGCAGTTCTTC
v_call: TRBV15
j_call: TRBJ2-1
d_call: .
clone_size: .

cdr3_aa: CASSYYSGSYNEQFF
cdr3_nt: TGTGCCAGCAGTTATTATTCGGGGTCTTACAATGAGCAGTTCTTC
v_call: TRBV6-5
j_call: TRBJ2-1
d_call: .
clone_size: once

cdr3_aa: CASGLPRTDGYTF
cdr3_nt: TGTGCTAGTGGTTTGCCAAGAACGGATGGCTACACCTTC
v_call: TRBV12-5
j_call: TRBJ1-2
d_call: .
clone_size: .

cdr3_aa: CATLPDRGISNEQFF
cdr3_nt: TGTGCCACCTTACCCGACAGGGGAATCTCTAATGAGCAGTTCTTC
v_call: TRBV6-5
j_call: TRBJ2-1
d_call: TRBD1
clone_size: .

cdr3_aa: CASSQVTSGGGETQYF
cdr3_nt: TGTGCCAGCAGCCAAGTTACCAGCGGGGGGGGAGAGACCCAGTACTTC
v_call: TRBV4-2
j_call: TRBJ2-5
d_call: TRBD2
clone_size: .

cdr3_aa: CASSHGQDGEAFF
cdr3_nt: TGCGCCAGCAGCCACGGACAGGACGGTGAAGCTTTCTTT
v_call: TRBV4-3
j_call: TRBJ1-1
d_call: TRBD1
clone_size: .

cdr3_aa: CASSQTAKQGTVDEQFF
cdr3_nt: TGCGCCAGCAGCCAAACTGCCAAACAGGGTACCGTCGATGAGCAGTTCTTC
v_call: TRBV4-1
j_call: TRBJ2-1
d_call: .
clone_size: .

cdr3_aa: CASSEVAGAEQYF
cdr3_nt: TGTGCCAGCAGTGAAGTGGCGGGTGCCGAGCAGTACTTC
v_call: TRBV6-1
j_call: TRBJ2-7
d_call: .
clone_size: .

cdr3_aa: CASSGYREGDGYTF
cdr3_nt: TGTGCCAGCTCTGGATACAGGGAAGGTGATGGCTACACCTTC
v_call: TRBV2
j_call: TRBJ1-2
d_call: .
clone_size: .

cdr3_aa: CASSEGIYGYTF
cdr3_nt: TGTGCCAGCAGCGAGGGGATCTATGGCTACACCTTC
v_call: TRBV9
j_call: TRBJ1-2
d_call: .
clone_size: .